The present T cell receptor beta chain was sequenced within a study of blood T cell repertoires in COVID-19. At the level of the study: Sites across the United States, Italy and Spain contributed samples from acute and convalescent COVID-19.

Germline V lookup: CDR1 SGHRS, CDR2 YFSETQ. The CDR3 length is 16 residues. Source study methods: By means of reference gene primer amplification, nucleated cell counts were estimated. Method: immunoSEQ multiplex PCR; TCRdb's copy keeps in-frame clones and lacks some. The V and J calls and clone size are taken from that table; D and trimming were inferred from the DNA. The sample shows around 360,000 clones, 87% of them seen only once. Recruited during active infection, patients (from Seattle) were subsequently followed longitudinally. With respect to this clone: The junction shows a germline mismatch at one end, possibly a read error.

The sequencing sample was made of peripheral blood. The clonotype was recovered from a woman aged 25 to 39 with COVID-19, enrolled during active disease. This chain uses TRBV5-1 with TRBJ2-1; no firm D call. CDR3 region: CASSLMAVASHNEQFF. CDR3 coding DNA: TGCGCCAGCAGCTTGATGGCGGTCGCCTCCCACAATGAGCAGTTCTTC.